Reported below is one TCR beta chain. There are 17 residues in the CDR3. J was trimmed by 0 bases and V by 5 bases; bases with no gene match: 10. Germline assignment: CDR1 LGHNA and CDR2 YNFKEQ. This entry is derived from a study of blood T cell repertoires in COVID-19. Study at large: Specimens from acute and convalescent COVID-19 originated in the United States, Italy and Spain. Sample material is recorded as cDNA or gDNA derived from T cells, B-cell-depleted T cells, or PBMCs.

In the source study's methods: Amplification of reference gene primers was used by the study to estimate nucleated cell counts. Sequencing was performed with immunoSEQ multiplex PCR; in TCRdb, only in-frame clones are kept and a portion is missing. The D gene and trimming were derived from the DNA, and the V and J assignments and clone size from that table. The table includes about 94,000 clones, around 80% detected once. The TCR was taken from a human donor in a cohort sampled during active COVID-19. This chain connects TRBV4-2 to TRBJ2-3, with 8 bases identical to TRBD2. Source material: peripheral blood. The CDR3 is CASSKRPLAGSTDTQYF. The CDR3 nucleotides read TGTGCCAGCAGCAAACGCCCGTTAGCGGGAAGCACAGATACGCAGTATTTT.